Listed here is a single TCR beta chain. There are 10 residues in the CDR3. Germline V gene lookup returns CDR1 GTSNPN and CDR2 SVGIG (reference sequence). V was trimmed by 5 bases and J by 10 bases, leaving 11 bases between them. Sequenced by immunoSEQ multiplex PCR; TCRdb stores in-frame clones only, minus some. The sample lists tens of thousands of clones, over 75% occurring once. These data come from a study of control samples from healthy donors and cancer patients. The TCR comes from a man between 50 and 59 years old in good health. Sequenced: blood. The chain combines TRBV30 with TRBJ1-1; D remains ambiguous. The CDR3 coding sequence is TGTGCCTGGGTGGGCCCGAGAGCTTTCTTT. It codes for CAWVGPRAFF.